These T cell receptor beta chains were read from a single sample in a study of OX40 agonist ivuxolimab in advanced cancers. TCRdb keeps only in-frame clones here, not all; method: immunoSEQ multiplex PCR. The sample carries over 25,000 clones, around 90% recorded once. The sample here was CD4+ or CD8+ T cells sorted from blood, taken in a trial of the OX40 agonist ivuxolimab. Source of these receptors: an adult with an advanced solid tumor such as melanoma, head and neck, liver or kidney cancer. Each CDR3 is given with its conserved first and last residue. Each record gives: V gene, clone size, J gene, D gene, CDR3 protein, CDR3 DNA. D genes are given only for firm matches. Expanded clones are given a class, and other clones once, few, many or no size at all.

v_call: TRBV10-2; clone_size: .; j_call: TRBJ2-5; d_call: TRBD2; cdr3_aa: CASSPGGTQYF; cdr3_nt: TGCGCCAGCAGTCCGGGAGGGACCCAGTACTTC
v_call: TRBV29-1; clone_size: .; j_call: TRBJ2-1; d_call: TRBD1; cdr3_aa: CSVEDGVGQGWSKSSYNEQFF; cdr3_nt: TGCAGCGTTGAAGATGGGGTCGGACAGGGGTGGTCCAAGAGCTCCTACAATGAGCAGTTCTTC
v_call: TRBV5-1; clone_size: .; j_call: TRBJ2-2; d_call: .; cdr3_aa: CASSLTVNTGELFF; cdr3_nt: TGCGCCAGCAGCTTGACAGTGAACACCGGGGAGCTGTTTTTT
v_call: TRBV4-3; clone_size: .; j_call: TRBJ2-7; d_call: .; cdr3_aa: CASSQESTGVISYEQYF; cdr3_nt: TGCGCCAGCAGCCAAGAGAGCACGGGAGTAATCTCCTACGAGCAGTACTTC
v_call: TRBV6-5; clone_size: .; j_call: TRBJ2-5; d_call: .; cdr3_aa: CASRLSTGLQETQYF; cdr3_nt: TGTGCCAGCAGACTCTCGACGGGGCTTCAAGAGACCCAGTACTTC
v_call: TRBV30; clone_size: .; j_call: TRBJ1-5; d_call: .; cdr3_aa: CAWSLPGGTNQPQHF; cdr3_nt: TGTGCCTGGAGTTTACCGGGAGGAACAAATCAGCCCCAGCATTTT
v_call: TRBV7-6; clone_size: once; j_call: TRBJ2-7; d_call: .; cdr3_aa: CASSSRGEQYF; cdr3_nt: TGTGCCAGCAGCTCCCGAGGCGAGCAGTACTTC
v_call: TRBV7-2; clone_size: once; j_call: TRBJ1-2; d_call: .; cdr3_aa: CTSSTPLGLLGYTF; cdr3_nt: TGTACCAGCAGCACCCCTCTCGGGCTCTTGGGCTACACCTTC
v_call: TRBV7-6; clone_size: .; j_call: TRBJ2-5; d_call: .; cdr3_aa: CASSLGTGGEETQYF; cdr3_nt: TGTGCCAGCAGCCTAGGGACGGGGGGCGAAGAGACCCAGTACTTC
v_call: TRBV10-3; clone_size: .; j_call: TRBJ2-7; d_call: TRBD2; cdr3_aa: CAISVGGEWRDEQYF; cdr3_nt: TGTGCCATCAGTGTCGGGGGGGAGTGGAGGGACGAGCAGTACTTC
v_call: TRBV6-5; clone_size: .; j_call: TRBJ1-3; d_call: .; cdr3_aa: CASSTPEENTIYF; cdr3_nt: TGTGCCAGCAGTACCCCAGAGGAAAACACCATATATTTT
v_call: TRBV5-4; clone_size: once; j_call: TRBJ2-1; d_call: .; cdr3_aa: CASSLDQGPYNEQFF; cdr3_nt: TGTGCCAGCAGCTTGGATCAGGGGCCGTACAATGAGCAGTTCTTC
v_call: TRBV4-2; clone_size: .; j_call: TRBJ1-2; d_call: .; cdr3_aa: CASSLEVGYRGYTF; cdr3_nt: TGTGCCAGCAGCTTAGAGGTTGGGTACCGTGGCTACACCTTC
v_call: TRBV7-4; clone_size: .; j_call: TRBJ2-3; d_call: .; cdr3_aa: CASSFGMDTQYF; cdr3_nt: TGTGCCAGCAGCTTTGGGATGGATACGCAGTATTTT
v_call: TRBV5-1; clone_size: .; j_call: TRBJ2-5; d_call: TRBD1; cdr3_aa: CASSLGEGQDQETQYF; cdr3_nt: TGCGCCAGCAGCTTGGGCGAGGGACAGGACCAAGAGACCCAGTACTTC
v_call: TRBV7-9; clone_size: .; j_call: TRBJ1-2; d_call: TRBD1; cdr3_aa: CASSLAGTGGSANYGYTF; cdr3_nt: TGTGCCAGCAGCTTAGCCGGGACAGGGGGCTCAGCTAACTATGGCTACACCTTC
v_call: TRBV19; clone_size: .; j_call: TRBJ2-7; d_call: TRBD2; cdr3_aa: CASSIGSGSFDEQYF; cdr3_nt: TGTGCCAGTAGTATTGGTAGCGGGAGTTTCGACGAGCAGTACTTC
v_call: TRBV13; clone_size: .; j_call: TRBJ1-1; d_call: .; cdr3_aa: CASSPLGETEAFF; cdr3_nt: TGTGCCAGCAGCCCCCTTGGGGAAACTGAAGCTTTCTTT
v_call: TRBV18; clone_size: .; j_call: TRBJ2-1; d_call: .; cdr3_aa: CASRPSGLSSYNEQFF; cdr3_nt: TGTGCCAGCCGACCGAGCGGACTGTCCTCCTACAATGAGCAGTTCTTC
v_call: TRBV12-2; clone_size: .; j_call: TRBJ2-7; d_call: .; cdr3_aa: CASSSNVGTATYEQYF; cdr3_nt: TGTGCCAGCAGCTCAAACGTCGGGACAGCAACCTACGAGCAGTACTTC
v_call: TRBV4-1; clone_size: .; j_call: TRBJ2-7; d_call: TRBD2; cdr3_aa: CASSYSTGTSGSLEQYF; cdr3_nt: TGCGCCAGCAGCTACTCCACCGGGACTAGCGGATCTCTGGAGCAGTACTTC
v_call: TRBV7-3; clone_size: .; j_call: TRBJ1-1; d_call: .; cdr3_aa: CASSDTGNTEAFF; cdr3_nt: TGTGCCAGCAGTGACACCGGGAACACTGAAGCTTTCTTT
v_call: TRBV6-1; clone_size: .; j_call: TRBJ1-2; d_call: .; cdr3_aa: CASSAWKGGNGYTF; cdr3_nt: TGTGCCAGCAGCGCCTGGAAGGGTGGGAATGGCTACACCTTC
v_call: TRBV5-5; clone_size: .; j_call: TRBJ2-1; d_call: TRBD2; cdr3_aa: CASSGPGLEGIEQFF; cdr3_nt: TGTGCCAGCAGCGGGCCGGGACTAGAGGGGATTGAGCAGTTCTTC
v_call: TRBV5-1; clone_size: .; j_call: TRBJ1-2; d_call: TRBD1; cdr3_aa: CASSPIQGTYGYTF; cdr3_nt: TGCGCCAGCAGCCCGATACAGGGGACCTATGGCTACACCTTC
v_call: TRBV7-9; clone_size: .; j_call: TRBJ2-1; d_call: TRBD2; cdr3_aa: CASWGLAGNEQFF; cdr3_nt: TGTGCCAGCTGGGGACTAGCGGGGAATGAGCAGTTCTTC
v_call: TRBV5-4; clone_size: once; j_call: TRBJ2-4; d_call: .; cdr3_aa: CASSLFDGAGEYF; cdr3_nt: TGTGCCAGCAGCTTGTTCGACGGGGCCGGGGAGTACTTC
v_call: TRBV5-1; clone_size: .; j_call: TRBJ1-1; d_call: .; cdr3_aa: CASSLAENTEAFF; cdr3_nt: TGCGCCAGCAGCTTGGCAGAGAACACTGAAGCTTTCTTT
v_call: TRBV7-9; clone_size: .; j_call: TRBJ2-7; d_call: TRBD2; cdr3_aa: CASSSGLEAEQYF; cdr3_nt: TGTGCCAGCAGCTCGGGACTAGAGGCCGAGCAGTACTTC
v_call: TRBV14; clone_size: once; j_call: TRBJ2-3; d_call: .; cdr3_aa: CASSQHRDGTDTQYF; cdr3_nt: TGTGCCAGCAGCCAACACAGGGACGGCACAGATACGCAGTATTTT
v_call: TRBV30; clone_size: .; j_call: TRBJ1-1; d_call: .; cdr3_aa: CAWRTHNREGTEAFF; cdr3_nt: TGTGCCTGGCGAACTCATAATAGGGAGGGCACTGAAGCTTTCTTT
v_call: TRBV29-1; clone_size: .; j_call: TRBJ1-2; d_call: TRBD1; cdr3_aa: CSVDGQGGNGYTF; cdr3_nt: TGCAGCGTTGACGGGCAGGGGGGGAATGGCTACACCTTC
v_call: TRBV5-6; clone_size: .; j_call: TRBJ1-1; d_call: TRBD1; cdr3_aa: CASSWGTGTEAFF; cdr3_nt: TGTGCCAGCAGCTGGGGGACAGGAACTGAAGCTTTCTTT
v_call: TRBV6-5; clone_size: once; j_call: TRBJ1-2; d_call: .; cdr3_aa: CASRRDIPTYGYTF; cdr3_nt: TGTGCCAGCAGGCGGGATATACCGACCTATGGCTACACCTTC
v_call: TRBV14; clone_size: .; j_call: TRBJ2-3; d_call: .; cdr3_aa: CASSAKFRSTDTQYF; cdr3_nt: TGTGCCAGCAGCGCAAAATTCAGGAGCACAGATACGCAGTATTTT
v_call: TRBV6-5; clone_size: .; j_call: TRBJ2-7; d_call: TRBD2; cdr3_aa: CASGGWEGPYEQYF; cdr3_nt: TGTGCCAGCGGGGGGTGGGAGGGCCCTTACGAGCAGTACTTC
v_call: TRBV7-8; clone_size: .; j_call: TRBJ2-7; d_call: TRBD1; cdr3_aa: CASSANIGTGIYEQYF; cdr3_nt: TGTGCCAGCAGCGCCAATATCGGGACAGGGATCTACGAGCAGTACTTC
v_call: TRBV10-3; clone_size: .; j_call: TRBJ2-7; d_call: .; cdr3_aa: CAISDGGRSGEQYF; cdr3_nt: TGTGCCATCAGTGACGGTGGGAGGAGTGGCGAGCAGTACTTC
v_call: TRBV18; clone_size: .; j_call: TRBJ1-5; d_call: .; cdr3_aa: CASSPLWERQPQHF; cdr3_nt: TGTGCCAGCTCACCACTGTGGGAACGGCAGCCCCAGCATTTT
v_call: TRBV29-1; clone_size: .; j_call: TRBJ1-1; d_call: .; cdr3_aa: CSVEDTENPEAFF; cdr3_nt: TGCAGCGTTGAAGACACGGAAAACCCTGAAGCTTTCTTT
v_call: TRBV4-1; clone_size: once; j_call: TRBJ2-5; d_call: TRBD2; cdr3_aa: CASSHGPPGPSFSGVQETQYF; cdr3_nt: TGCGCCAGCAGCCATGGCCCCCCCGGCCCCAGCTTTAGCGGGGTTCAAGAGACCCAGTACTTC
v_call: TRBV6-5; clone_size: once; j_call: TRBJ1-2; d_call: TRBD1; cdr3_aa: CASSTPTGTGYTF; cdr3_nt: TGTGCCAGCAGTACCCCGACAGGGACTGGCTACACCTTC
v_call: TRBV18; clone_size: .; j_call: TRBJ2-7; d_call: .; cdr3_aa: CASSPSATSIEQYF; cdr3_nt: TGTGCCAGCTCACCATCAGCGACCTCGATAGAGCAGTACTTC
v_call: TRBV9; clone_size: .; j_call: TRBJ2-3; d_call: TRBD2; cdr3_aa: CASSVPSGGSTDTQYF; cdr3_nt: TGTGCCAGCAGCGTTCCTAGCGGGGGGAGCACAGATACGCAGTATTTT
v_call: TRBV2; clone_size: .; j_call: TRBJ1-3; d_call: .; cdr3_aa: CASSEGTPGAANTIYF; cdr3_nt: TGTGCCAGCAGTGAAGGTACCCCTGGAGCCGCAAACACCATATATTTT